The clone carrying this T cell receptor (beta chain) was counted a few times. Its antigen is not known. These data originate in a study of long-term antiretroviral therapy in people with HIV. Specimens held roughly 0.9-10 million cryopreserved PBMC prior to DNA extraction. General study findings and limits: Dominance of pre-ART expanded clones persisted, fluctuating and often declining after ART. Diversity measured after ART increased yet remained under transplant donor controls. Among HIV repertoires, CDR3 length ranges were narrower than those of controls.

Germline V gene sequence: CDR1 SGHRS, CDR2 YFSETQ. Trimming took off 0 bases at V and 7 bases at J, with 7 bases between the two ends. The CDR3 runs to 13 residues. Sequencing relied on immunoSEQ assay v3.0, run at survey level. Profiled with immunoSEQ multiplex PCR; TCRdb holds only in-frame clones, not every one. The data hold around 27,000 clones, with 88% observed a single time. Sequenced material: unsorted PBMCs, taken about 4.3 years after starting antiretroviral therapy. This clonotype was obtained from a man aged 30 to 39 with HIV. This chain links TRBV5-1 with TRBJ2-2, with D possibly TRBD2 on 6 matching bases. The CDR3 DNA is TGCGCCAGCAGCTTGGCCGGGGGCGGGGAGCTGTTTTTT. Amino acids: CASSLAGGGELFF.